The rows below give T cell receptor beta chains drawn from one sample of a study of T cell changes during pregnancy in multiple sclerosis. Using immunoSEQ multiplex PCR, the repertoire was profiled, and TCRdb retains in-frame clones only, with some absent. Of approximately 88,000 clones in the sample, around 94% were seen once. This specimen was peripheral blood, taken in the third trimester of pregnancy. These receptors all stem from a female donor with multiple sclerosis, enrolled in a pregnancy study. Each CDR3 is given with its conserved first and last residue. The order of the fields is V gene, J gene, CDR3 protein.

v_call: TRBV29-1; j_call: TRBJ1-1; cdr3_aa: CSVEGRLLNTEAFF
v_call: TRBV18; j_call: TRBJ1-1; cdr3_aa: CASSARGGKEVKNTEAFF
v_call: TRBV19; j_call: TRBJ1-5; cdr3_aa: CASSGGRSGNQPQHF
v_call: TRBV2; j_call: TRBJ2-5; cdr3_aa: CASPLRAGGQETQYF
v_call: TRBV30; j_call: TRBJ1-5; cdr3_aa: CAWNGGFNQPQHF
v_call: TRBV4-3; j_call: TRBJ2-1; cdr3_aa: CASSQDKQGLAGDYEQFF
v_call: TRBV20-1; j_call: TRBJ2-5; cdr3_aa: CSAQKETQYF
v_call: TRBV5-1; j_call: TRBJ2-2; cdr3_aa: CASSVLGPGELFF
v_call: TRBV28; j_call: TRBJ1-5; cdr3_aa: CASSDRGLINQPQHF
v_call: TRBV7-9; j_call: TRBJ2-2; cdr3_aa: CASSPLFSGANTGELFF
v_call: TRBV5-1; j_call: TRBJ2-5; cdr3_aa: CASSPGLAETQYF
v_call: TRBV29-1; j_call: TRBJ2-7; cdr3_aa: CSAPRMQGSSYEQYF
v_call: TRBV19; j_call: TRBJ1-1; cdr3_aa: CASTSDRGFDNTEAFF
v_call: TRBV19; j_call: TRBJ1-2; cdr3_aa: CASAGDYYGYTF
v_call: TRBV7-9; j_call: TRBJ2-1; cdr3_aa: CASSLPSGRANNEQFF
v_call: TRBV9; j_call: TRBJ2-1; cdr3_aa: CASSDSGRAVDEQFF
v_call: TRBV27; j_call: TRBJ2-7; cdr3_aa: CASSPIVGSVSYEQYF
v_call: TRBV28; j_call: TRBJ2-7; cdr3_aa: CASRPSGGTTYEQYF
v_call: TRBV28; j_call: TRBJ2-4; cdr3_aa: CASSTTSGGAGGIQYF
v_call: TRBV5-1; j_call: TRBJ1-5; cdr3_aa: CASSFGTGVNQPQHF
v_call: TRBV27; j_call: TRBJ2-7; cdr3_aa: CASTKPRREPSYEQYF
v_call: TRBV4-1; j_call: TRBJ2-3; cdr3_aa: CASSQDQGGRGTDTQYF
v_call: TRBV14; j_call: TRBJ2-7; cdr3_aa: CASSQSYEQYF
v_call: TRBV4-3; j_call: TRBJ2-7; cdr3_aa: CASSQDRSNYEQYF